These 24 T cell receptor beta chains were all obtained from the same sample, sequenced in a study of cytomegalovirus exposure and HLA in healthy donors. Amplification used 60 Vbeta primers and 13 Jbeta primers. Clones were read by immunoSEQ multiplex PCR, and TCRdb kept only the in-frame ones, dropping some. The table shows 150,000 or so clones, with 84% occurring only once. The sequencing input was PBMCs. The receptors were gathered from a man aged 30 to 45 in good health and CMV-seronegative.

The chain has TRBV21-1 and TRBJ2-2; TRBD2, as called in the table, went unchecked against the DNA. TRBV21-1 is marked as a pseudogene. The CDR3 contains 15 residues. The CDR3 loop reads CASPGGGWVTGELFF. The CDR3 coding sequence is TGTGCCAGCCCTGGGGGGGGTTGGGTCACCGGGGAGCTGTTTTTT.

A single count supports this clone. V gene TRBV6-5 combines with J gene TRBJ1-5; possibly TRBD1 for D (5 bases). The V gene lost 6 bases and the J gene lost 0 bases, with 9 bases spanning the gap. The germline V gene has CDR1 MNHEY and CDR2 SVGAGI. This CDR3 spans 14 amino acids. The CDR3 DNA reads as TGTGCCAGCAGGCGACAGTATAGCAATCAGCCCCAGCATTTT. Translating it yields CASRRQYSNQPQHF.

The chain is built from TRBV5-1 and TRBJ2-3, with 7 positions matching TRBD2. The CDR3 contains 15 residues. Trimming at V came to 0 bases and at J to 5 bases, leaving 6 bases not matched to a gene. Germline CDR1 and CDR2: SGHRS and YFSETQ. The CDR3 here is CASSLGGLDRDTQYF. DNA for the CDR3: TGCGCCAGCAGCTTGGGAGGACTAGACCGAGATACGCAGTATTTT.

The rearrangement joins TRBV6-1 to TRBJ2-7; a possible D gene is TRBD1 (5 bases). The germline V and J ends were trimmed by 2 bases and 2 bases, with 10 bases remaining between them. Germline assignment: CDR1 MNHNS and CDR2 SASEGT. CDR3 length: 14 residues. DNA of the CDR3: TGTGCCAGCAGTGAACAGGGCAGAACCTACGAGCAGTACTTC. Amino acid sequence: CASSEQGRTYEQYF.

This clone showed up just a few times. The CDR3 sequence: CASSLEPGTGYSGELFF. The DNA of the CDR3 is TGCGCCAGCAGCTTGGAACCCGGGACAGGGTATTCCGGGGAGCTGTTTTTT. This chain joins TRBV5-1 and TRBJ2-2, with TRBD1 identical over 9 bases. The CDR3 contains 17 residues. Trimming removed 0 bases from V and 6 bases from J; junction bases left unmatched: 9. Per germline, CDR1 SGHRS and CDR2 YFSETQ.

The chain has TRBV13 and TRBJ2-7, with D perhaps matching TRBD2 (6 bases). Trimming stripped 5 bases from V and 3 bases from J, with 20 bases between. Germline V gene lookup returns CDR1 PRHDT and CDR2 FYEKMQ (reference sequence). The CDR3 spans 16 residues. CDR3 in amino acids: CASSRRTGTSYYEQYF. CDR3 sequence (DNA): TGTGCCAGCAGCCGCCGGACCGGGACTTCCTACTACGAGCAGTACTTC.

As concerns this clone: Other DNA sequences in this specimen translate into the identical CDR3. This sequence joins TRBV5-1 and TRBJ2-5; perhaps TRBD1 as D (6 bases). The CDR3 is made up of 13 amino acids. Germline CDR1 and CDR2: SGHRS and YFSETQ. Trimming shortened V by 3 bases and J by 3 bases, and 9 bases separated the two germline ends. As DNA, the CDR3 is TGCGCCAGCAGCTCTGCAGGGGAAGAGACCCAGTACTTC. This codes for CASSSAGEETQYF.

This clone is medium-sized. The genes are TRBV7-3 and TRBJ2-3; 11 bases match TRBD2. Germline V CDR1 and CDR2: SGHTA, FQGTGA. The CDR3 runs 14 residues. With V trimmed by 2 bases and J by 5 bases, 0 bases remained unmatched. The DNA for the CDR3 is TGTGCCAGCAGCTTAGGACTAGCGGGAGATACGCAGTATTTT. This translates into CASSLGLAGDTQYF.

This chain connects TRBV2 to TRBJ1-1; D gene uncertain. The CDR3 is made up of 14 amino acids. Germline CDR1 SNHLY, CDR2 FYNNEI. Trimming pared 6 bases from V and 1 base from J, leaving 12 bases between. This CDR3 reads CASRDGRENTEAFF. As DNA, the CDR3 is TGTGCCAGCAGAGATGGACGGGAGAACACTGAAGCTTTCTTT.

Turning to this clone: An end of the junction differs from the germline gene, which may be a read error. The rearrangement uses TRBV7-9 and TRBJ2-5, with a possible D match to TRBD2 (6 bases). The length of the CDR3 is 17 residues. Germline CDR1 reads SEHNR; CDR2 reads FQNEAQ (reference sequence). CDR3 in DNA: TGTTCCAGCAGTCCTACTCGGGCTAGCGTGGACCAAGAGACCCAGTACTTC. This gives the protein CSSSPTRASVDQETQYF.

V and J are TRBV6-5 and TRBJ2-7; 7 nucleotides match TRBD1. With V trimmed by 10 bases and J by 5 bases, 17 bases remained unmatched. The germline CDR1 and CDR2 sequences are MNHEY and SVGAGI. The CDR3 covers 15 residues. The CDR3 DNA reads as TGTGCCACCACTTCTTACGGGACAGCGAGTAACGAGCAGTACTTC. Amino acid sequence: CATTSYGTASNEQYF.

The DNA of the CDR3 is TGTGCCAGCAAGGGGGGGCAAGGACAGCCCCAGCATTTT. This encodes CASKGGQGQPQHF. The rearrangement joins TRBV6-5 to TRBJ1-5; TRBD1 is a possible D gene (6 bases). V lost 7 bases and J 7 bases, leaving 14 bases between the germline ends. CDR3 length equals 13 residues. Per germline, CDR1 MNHEY and CDR2 SVGAGI.

The gene calls are TRBV10-1 and TRBJ1-6, with D possibly matching TRBD1 (5 bases). Germline V gene sequence: CDR1 WNHNN, CDR2 SYGVQD (reference sequence). Trimming left V 8 bases short and J 9 bases short, with 11 bases between. This CDR3 has 12 residues. This CDR3 is CASGDLGSPLHF. DNA of the CDR3: TGCGCCAGCGGGGACTTGGGTTCACCCCTCCACTTT.

The chain links TRBV6-4 to TRBJ2-1; TRBD2 aligns across 9 bases. CDR1 MRHNA and CDR2 SNTAGT come from the germline V gene. The CDR3 totals 16 residues. Trimming cost V 6 bases and J 9 bases; bases outside gene matches: 15. CDR3 in amino acids: CASSVGAAGGLTEQFF. The CDR3, as DNA: TGTGCCAGCAGCGTGGGGGCCGCGGGGGGGCTTACTGAGCAGTTCTTC.

The J gene is TRBJ2-2, the V gene TRBV5-5; TRBD2 matches at 12 bases. Germline V lookup: CDR1 SGHKS, CDR2 YYEKEE (reference sequence). J was trimmed by 0 bases and V by 6 bases; bases with no gene match: 12. CDR3 length: 19 amino acids. The chain's CDR3 is CASKNRLAGVSTNTGELFF. CDR3 coding DNA: TGTGCCAGCAAGAATAGACTAGCGGGAGTCTCTACGAACACCGGGGAGCTGTTTTTT.

This chain joins TRBV30 and TRBJ1-3; 7 nucleotides match TRBD1. The CDR3 has 16 amino acids. The trim removed 0 bases at V and 2 bases at J, leaving 7 bases unmatched. Germline V gene data show CDR1 as GTSNPN and CDR2 as SVGIG (reference sequence). The CDR3 protein is CAWSVLGQGAGNTIYF. As DNA, the CDR3 is TGTGCCTGGAGTGTACTAGGGCAGGGGGCTGGAAACACCATATATTTT. The entire variable domain, with the rest obtained from reference TRBV30 and TRBJ1-3, is as follows: SQTIHQWPATLVQPVGSPLSLECTVEGTSNPNLYWYRQAAGRGLQLLFYSVGIGQISSEVPQNLSASRPQDRQFILSSKKLLLSDSGFYLCAWSVLGQGAGNTIYFGEGSWLTVV.

This clone was recorded only once. The rearrangement uses TRBV2 and TRBJ2-4; D uncertain. This CDR3 region has 16 residues. Trimming removed 2 bases from V and 0 bases from J, with 11 bases in between. CDR1 and CDR2 (germline): SNHLY, FYNNEI. CDR3 DNA sequence: TGTGCCAGCAGTGAACGGCCAGGTCTAGCCAAAAACATTCAGTACTTC. It encodes CASSERPGLAKNIQYF.

This chain links TRBV7-8 with TRBJ2-3; the D gene is possibly TRBD1 (5 bases). The CDR3 runs 15 residues. The germline CDR1 and CDR2 sequences are SGHVS and FQNEAQ. V shed 5 bases and J shed 2 bases, with 14 bases lying between them. In DNA, the CDR3 is TGTGCCAGCAGCCAGGGCCGCGTTGTCACAGATACGCAGTATTTT. Amino acid sequence: CASSQGRVVTDTQYF.

As to this clone: The junction shows a germline mismatch at one end, possibly a read error. The chain uses TRBV7-7 and TRBJ2-2; D is unclear. This CDR3 contains 13 residues. Germline CDR1 reads SSHAT; CDR2 reads FNYEAQ (reference sequence). The CDR3 DNA sequence: TGTGCTAGCAGTCCGGCGAACACCGGGGAGCTGTTTTTT. This sequence encodes CASSPANTGELFF.

The chain carries TRBV5-6 and TRBJ2-1; perhaps TRBD1 as D (5 bases). The CDR3 has 16 residues. V lost 1 base and J 5 bases, leaving 16 bases between the germline ends. Looked up from germline, CDR1 is SGHDT and CDR2 is YYEEEE. CDR3 sequence reads: CASSLWTTTNNNEQFF. The CDR3 region has the DNA TGTGCCAGCAGCTTGTGGACAACCACGAACAACAATGAGCAGTTCTTC.

V usage is TRBV19 and J usage is TRBJ2-7; D possibly corresponds to TRBD2 (6 bases). There are 14 residues in the CDR3. V lost 1 base, J lost 3 bases, and 10 bases lay in between. From germline, CDR1 is LNHDA and CDR2 SQIVND (reference sequence). The CDR3 sequence: CASSIGGGHYEQYF. The DNA of the CDR3 is TGTGCCAGTAGTATAGGCGGAGGGCACTACGAGCAGTACTTC.

The gene calls are TRBV28 and TRBJ1-5; no clear D. V was trimmed by 5 bases and J by 5 bases, leaving 13 bases between them. Per germline, CDR1 MDHEN and CDR2 SYDVKM. CDR3 length: 14 residues. For the CDR3, the DNA is TGTGCCAGCAGTACCCTCCCCGGAGATCAGCCCCAGCATTTT. It encodes CASSTLPGDQPQHF.

The rearrangement uses TRBV7-6 and TRBJ2-5, with 8 bases identical to TRBD2. Germline loops: CDR1 SGHVS, CDR2 FNYEAQ. CDR3 length: 14 residues. After removal of 5 bases from V and 2 bases from J, the junction contained 4 bases not matched to a gene. CDR3 nucleotides: TGTGCCAGCAGCCCTTCGGGGGGGCAAGAGACCCAGTACTTC. It translates to CASSPSGGQETQYF. The full variable domain, with the rest looked up from reference TRBV7-6 and TRBJ2-5, is GAGVSQSPRYKVTKRGQDVALRCDPISGHVSLYWYRQALGQGPEFLTYFNYEAQQDKSGLPNDRFSAERPEGSISTLTIQRTEQRDSAMYRCASSPSGGQETQYFGPGTRLLVL.

This clone is a singleton in its sample. V and J are TRBV2 and TRBJ2-7; D is undetermined. This CDR3 has 14 amino acids. CDR1 and CDR2 from the germline V gene are SNHLY and FYNNEI. Trimming removed 6 bases from V and 1 base from J, with 13 bases in between. The CDR3: CASSHPGLSYEQYF. The CDR3 region has the DNA TGTGCCAGCAGCCACCCCGGTCTGTCCTACGAGCAGTACTTC. Filled out from reference TRBV2 and TRBJ2-7, the complete variable domain reads EPEVTQTPSHQVTQMGQEVILRCVPISNHLYFYWYRQILGQKVEFLVSFYNNEISEKSEIFDDQFSVERPDGSNFTLKIRSTKLEDSAMYFCASSHPGLSYEQYFGPGTRLTVT.